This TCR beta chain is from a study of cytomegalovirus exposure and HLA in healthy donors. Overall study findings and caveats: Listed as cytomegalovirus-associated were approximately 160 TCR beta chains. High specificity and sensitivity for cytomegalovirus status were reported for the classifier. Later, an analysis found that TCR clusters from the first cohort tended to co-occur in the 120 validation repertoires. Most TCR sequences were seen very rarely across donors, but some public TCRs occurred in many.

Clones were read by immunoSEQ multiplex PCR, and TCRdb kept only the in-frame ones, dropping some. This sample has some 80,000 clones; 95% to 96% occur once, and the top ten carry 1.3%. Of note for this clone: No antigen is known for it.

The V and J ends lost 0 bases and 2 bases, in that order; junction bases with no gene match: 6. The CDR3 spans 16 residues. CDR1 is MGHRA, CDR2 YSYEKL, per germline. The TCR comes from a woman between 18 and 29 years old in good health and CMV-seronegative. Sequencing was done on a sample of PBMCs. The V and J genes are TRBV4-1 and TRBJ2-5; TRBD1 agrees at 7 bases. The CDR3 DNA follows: TGCGCCAGCAGCCAAGATGTATGGACAGGACAAGAGACCCAGTACTTC. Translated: CASSQDVWTGQETQYF.